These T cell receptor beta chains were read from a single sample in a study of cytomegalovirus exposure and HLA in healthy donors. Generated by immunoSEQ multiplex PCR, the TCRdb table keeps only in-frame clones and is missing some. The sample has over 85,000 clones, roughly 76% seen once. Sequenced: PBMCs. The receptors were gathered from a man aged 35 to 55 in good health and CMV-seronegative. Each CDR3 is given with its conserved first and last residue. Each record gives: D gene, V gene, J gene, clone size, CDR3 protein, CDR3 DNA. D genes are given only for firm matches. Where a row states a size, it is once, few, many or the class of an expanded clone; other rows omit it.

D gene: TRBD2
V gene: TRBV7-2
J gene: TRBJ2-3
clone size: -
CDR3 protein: CASSHGGATDTQYF
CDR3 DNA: TGTGCCAGCAGCCACGGGGGGGCAACAGATACGCAGTATTTT

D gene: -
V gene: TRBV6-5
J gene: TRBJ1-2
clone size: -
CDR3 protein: CASSYSGAQGVYTF
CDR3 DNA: TGTGCCAGCAGTTACTCTGGGGCACAGGGAGTATACACCTTC

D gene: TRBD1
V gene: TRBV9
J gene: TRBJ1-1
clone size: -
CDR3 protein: CASSVDGQGDTEAFF
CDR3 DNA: TGTGCCAGCAGCGTAGACGGACAGGGCGACACTGAAGCTTTCTTT

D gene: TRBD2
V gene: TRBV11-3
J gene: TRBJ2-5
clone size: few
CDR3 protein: CASSLGGSGGQETQYF
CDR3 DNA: TGTGCCAGCAGCCTCGGGGGGAGCGGGGGACAAGAGACCCAGTACTTC

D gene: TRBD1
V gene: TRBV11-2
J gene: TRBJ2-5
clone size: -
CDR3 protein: CASKGTGQETQYF
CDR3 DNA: TGTGCCAGCAAAGGGACAGGGCAAGAGACCCAGTACTTC

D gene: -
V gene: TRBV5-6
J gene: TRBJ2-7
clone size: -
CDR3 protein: CASSSPVDTQLDYEQYF
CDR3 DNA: TGTGCCAGCAGCTCGCCCGTAGACACGCAGTTAGACTACGAGCAGTACTTC

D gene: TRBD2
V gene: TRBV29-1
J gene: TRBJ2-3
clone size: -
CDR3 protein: CSVGFGGGTDTQYF
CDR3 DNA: TGCAGCGTTGGGTTCGGGGGGGGCACAGATACGCAGTATTTT

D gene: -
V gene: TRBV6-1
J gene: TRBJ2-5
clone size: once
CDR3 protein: CASRVSVRFQETQYF
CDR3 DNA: TGTGCCAGCAGAGTATCCGTGAGGTTCCAAGAGACCCAGTACTTC

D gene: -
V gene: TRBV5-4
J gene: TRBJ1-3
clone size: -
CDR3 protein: CASSVEGVGGNTIYF
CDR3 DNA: TGTGCCAGCAGCGTGGAAGGGGTAGGGGGAAACACCATATATTTT

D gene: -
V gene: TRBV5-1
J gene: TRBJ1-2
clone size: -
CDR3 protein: CASSLWGRNRF
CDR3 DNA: TGCGCCAGCAGCTTATGGGGCAGGAATCGTTTC

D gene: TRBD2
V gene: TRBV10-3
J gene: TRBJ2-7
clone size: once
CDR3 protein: CAISEGLGLRGLAGSYEQYF
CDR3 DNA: TGTGCCATCAGTGAAGGATTGGGGTTGCGGGGACTAGCGGGCTCCTACGAGCAGTACTTC

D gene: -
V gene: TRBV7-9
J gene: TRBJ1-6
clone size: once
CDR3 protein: CASRSGSNYNSPLHF
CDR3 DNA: TGTGCCAGCCGTTCAGGGTCGAATTATAATTCACCCCTCCACTTT

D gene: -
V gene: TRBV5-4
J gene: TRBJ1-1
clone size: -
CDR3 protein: CASSEGGTVNTEAFF
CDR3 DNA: TGTGCGAGCAGCGAGGGGGGGACGGTGAACACTGAAGCTTTCTTT

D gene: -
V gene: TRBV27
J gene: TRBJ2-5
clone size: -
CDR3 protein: CASSFRGGQETQYF
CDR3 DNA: TGTGCCAGCAGTTTTAGGGGGGGGCAGGAGACCCAGTACTTC

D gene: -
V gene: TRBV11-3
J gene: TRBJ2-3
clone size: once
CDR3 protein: CASSLEAGDTDTQYF
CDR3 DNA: TGTGCCAGCAGCTTAGAGGCAGGGGACACAGATACGCAGTATTTT

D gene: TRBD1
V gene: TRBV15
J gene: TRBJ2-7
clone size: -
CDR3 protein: CATSRDRVTYEQYF
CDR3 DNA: TGTGCCACAAGCCGGGACAGGGTAACTTACGAGCAGTACTTC

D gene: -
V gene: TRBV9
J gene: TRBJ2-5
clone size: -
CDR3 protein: CASSPQDYRAETQYF
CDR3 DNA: TGTGCCAGCAGCCCCCAAGACTATAGGGCAGAGACCCAGTACTTC

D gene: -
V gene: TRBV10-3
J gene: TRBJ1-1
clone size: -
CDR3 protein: CAISDLRVRGQIDTEAFF
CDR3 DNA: TGTGCCATCAGTGACTTAAGGGTCAGGGGCCAGATAGACACTGAAGCTTTCTTT

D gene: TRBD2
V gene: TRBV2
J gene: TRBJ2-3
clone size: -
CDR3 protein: CASRNGGVRADTQYF
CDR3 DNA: TGTGCCAGCAGGAATGGGGGGGTTCGGGCAGATACGCAGTATTTT

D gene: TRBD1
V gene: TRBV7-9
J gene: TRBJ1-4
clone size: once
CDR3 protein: CASRRTARDRPNEKLFF
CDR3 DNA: TGTGCCAGCAGACGAACCGCCCGGGACAGGCCCAATGAAAAACTGTTTTTT

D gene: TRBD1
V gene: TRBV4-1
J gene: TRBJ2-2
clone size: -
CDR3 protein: CASAPGQGSGELFF
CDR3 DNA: TGCGCCAGCGCTCCGGGACAGGGGTCCGGGGAGCTGTTTTTT

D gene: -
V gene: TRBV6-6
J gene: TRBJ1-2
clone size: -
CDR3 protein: CAGRETGLGGYGYTF
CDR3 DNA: TGTGCCGGCCGGGAGACGGGACTAGGAGGGTATGGCTACACCTTC

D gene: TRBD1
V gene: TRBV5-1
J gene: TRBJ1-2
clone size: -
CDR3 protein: CASSSDRWLGYTF
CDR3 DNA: TGCGCCAGCAGCTCGGACAGGTGGCTGGGCTACACCTTC

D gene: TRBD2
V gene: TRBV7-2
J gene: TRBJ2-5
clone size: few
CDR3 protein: CASRRTSGGRWETQYF
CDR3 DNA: TGTGCCAGCAGGAGGACTAGCGGGGGGCGTTGGGAGACCCAGTACTTC

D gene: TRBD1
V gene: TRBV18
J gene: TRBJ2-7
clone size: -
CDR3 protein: CASSPQDRVSEQYF
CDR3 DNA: TGTGCCAGCTCACCTCAGGACAGGGTGAGCGAGCAGTACTTC

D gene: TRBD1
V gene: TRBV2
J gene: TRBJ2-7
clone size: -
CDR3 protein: CASSPQGTHEQYF
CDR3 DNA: TGTGCCAGCAGCCCACAGGGGACCCACGAGCAGTACTTC

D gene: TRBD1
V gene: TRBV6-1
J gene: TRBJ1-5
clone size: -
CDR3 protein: CASSDQGASTQPQHF
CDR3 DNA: TGTGCCAGCAGTGACCAGGGGGCCTCAACGCAGCCCCAGCATTTT

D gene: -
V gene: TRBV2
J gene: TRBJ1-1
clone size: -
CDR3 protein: CASSGGEGLNTEAFF
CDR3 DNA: TGTGCCAGCAGTGGTGGGGAGGGGCTGAACACTGAAGCTTTCTTT

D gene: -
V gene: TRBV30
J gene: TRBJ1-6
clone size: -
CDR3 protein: CARQQGNYNSPLHF
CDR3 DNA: TGTGCCCGACAGCAGGGGAACTATAATTCACCCCTCCACTTT

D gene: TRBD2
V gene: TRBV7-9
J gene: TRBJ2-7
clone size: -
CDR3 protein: CASSSGLAYEQYF
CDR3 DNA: TGTGCCAGCAGCTCAGGACTAGCTTACGAGCAGTACTTC

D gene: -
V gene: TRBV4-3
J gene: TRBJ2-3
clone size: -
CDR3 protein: CASSQLPIPPTGLSTDTQYF
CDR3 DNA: TGCGCCAGCAGCCAACTGCCTATCCCCCCTACGGGACTGTCCACAGATACGCAGTATTTT

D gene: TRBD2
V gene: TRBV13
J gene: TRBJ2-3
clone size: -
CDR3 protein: CASSLPRASGGTDTQYF
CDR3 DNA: TGTGCCAGCAGCTTACCCAGGGCCAGCGGGGGCACAGATACGCAGTATTTT

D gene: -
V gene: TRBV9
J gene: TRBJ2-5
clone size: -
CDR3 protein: CASSVGSMQETQYF
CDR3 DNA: TGTGCCAGCAGCGTAGGCAGTATGCAAGAGACCCAGTACTTC

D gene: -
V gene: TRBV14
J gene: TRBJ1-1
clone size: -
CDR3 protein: CASSQDLGLTYTEAFF
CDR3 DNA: TGTGCCAGCAGCCAAGATCTTGGACTAACCTACACTGAAGCTTTCTTT

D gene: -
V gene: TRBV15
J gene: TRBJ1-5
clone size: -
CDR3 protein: CATAEGGWYSNQPQHF
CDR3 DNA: TGTGCCACCGCAGAAGGAGGCTGGTATAGCAATCAGCCCCAGCATTTT

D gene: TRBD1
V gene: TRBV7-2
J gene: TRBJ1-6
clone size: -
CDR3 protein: CASSYPGQGVSPLHF
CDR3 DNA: TGTGCCAGCAGCTATCCCGGACAGGGGGTATCACCCCTCCACTTT

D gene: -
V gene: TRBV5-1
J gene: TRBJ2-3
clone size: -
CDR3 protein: CASSSAGTQLTDTQYF
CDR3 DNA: TGCGCCAGCAGCTCAGCCGGGACTCAACTCACAGATACGCAGTATTTT

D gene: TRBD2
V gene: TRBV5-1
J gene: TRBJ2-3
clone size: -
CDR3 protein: CASSLRGGGTDTQYF
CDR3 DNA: TGCGCCAGCAGCTTGCGGGGGGGCGGCACAGATACGCAGTATTTT

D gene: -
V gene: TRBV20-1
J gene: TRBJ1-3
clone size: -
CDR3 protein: CSARFRNTIYF
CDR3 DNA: TGCAGTGCTAGATTTAGAAACACCATATATTTT

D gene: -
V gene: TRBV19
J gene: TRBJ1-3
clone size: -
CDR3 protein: CASWRVGNTIYF
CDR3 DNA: TGTGCCAGTTGGCGGGTTGGAAACACCATATATTTT

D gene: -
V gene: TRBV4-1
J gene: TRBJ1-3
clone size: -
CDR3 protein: CASSQDEARGNTIYF
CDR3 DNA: TGCGCCAGCAGCCAAGATGAGGCTCGAGGAAACACCATATATTTT

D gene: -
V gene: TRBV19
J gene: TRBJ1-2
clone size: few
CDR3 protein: CASRRDSRGYTF
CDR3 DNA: TGTGCCAGTAGGAGGGACTCGCGTGGCTACACCTTC

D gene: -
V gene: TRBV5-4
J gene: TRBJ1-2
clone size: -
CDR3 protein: CASSPRGGREPYGYTF
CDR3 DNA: TGTGCCAGCAGCCCGCGGGGTGGAAGGGAACCCTATGGCTACACCTTC

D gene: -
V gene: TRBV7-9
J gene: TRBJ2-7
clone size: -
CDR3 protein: CASSPPSSYEQYF
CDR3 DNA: TGTGCCAGCAGCCCGCCCAGCTCCTACGAGCAGTACTTC

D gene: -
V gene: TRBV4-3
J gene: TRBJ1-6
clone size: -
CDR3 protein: CASSPHLGAASYNSPLHF
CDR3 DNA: TGCGCCAGCAGCCCTCATTTGGGAGCGGCCTCCTATAATTCACCCCTCCACTTT